A selection of T cell receptor beta chains follows, all from one sample in a study of cytomegalovirus exposure and HLA in healthy donors. Profiled with immunoSEQ multiplex PCR; TCRdb holds only in-frame clones, not every one. The table includes about 120,000 clones, approximately 81% detected once. Material: PBMCs. These receptors all stem from a man younger than 45 in good health and CMV-seropositive. Each CDR3 is given with its conserved first and last residue. The D gene is left open where the match is weak. Clone size is given for some rows only: seen once, a few or many times, or a class if the clone is expanded.

>TRBD1|TRBV6-5|TRBJ2-7|NA
TGTGCCAGCAGTTCCCGGGACAGGATTTACGAGCAGTACTTC
CASSSRDRIYEQYF
>TRBD1|TRBV27|TRBJ1-1|NA
TGTGCCAGCAGTTTTACAGGGGCGTATGATTCTGAAGCTTTCTTT
CASSFTGAYDSEAFF
>NA|TRBV7-9|TRBJ1-2|NA
TGTGCCAGCAGCTTAGCCGAGGGTAACGGTGGCTACACCTTC
CASSLAEGNGGYTF
>NA|TRBV4-3|TRBJ1-1|NA
TGCGCCAGCAGCCAAGAAGAGGACACTGAAGCTTTCTTT
CASSQEEDTEAFF
>NA|TRBV5-5|TRBJ2-7|NA
TGTGCCAGCAGCTTGACCGGGATTCTCTACGAGCAGTACTTC
CASSLTGILYEQYF
>TRBD1|TRBV5-5|TRBJ1-3|few
TGTGCCAGCAGCGTAAGCCGGGACAGGGGAGGAAACACCATATATTTT
CASSVSRDRGGNTIYF
>NA|TRBV7-9|TRBJ1-1|once
TGTGCCAGCAGCTTAACCGAGGGAACTGAAGCTTTCTTT
CASSLTEGTEAFF
>TRBD1|TRBV28|TRBJ2-7|NA
TGTGCCAGCAGTTTCCAGGGGGCCCCCTACGAGCAGTACTTC
CASSFQGAPYEQYF
>TRBD1|TRBV19|TRBJ1-1|NA
TGTGCCAGTAATTCCGGGACAGGGGGCACTGAAGCTTTCTTT
CASNSGTGGTEAFF
>TRBD1|TRBV19|TRBJ2-1|NA
TGTGCCAGTAGTTTCCGGGACAGGGTTTTAAATGAGCAGTTCTTC
CASSFRDRVLNEQFF
>TRBD2|TRBV7-9|TRBJ2-7|NA
TGTTCCAGCAGCCCAGCCGGGACTAGCGGGTTCGGGAAGCAGTACTTC
CSSSPAGTSGFGKQYF
>TRBD2|TRBV4-3|TRBJ2-3|NA
TGCGCCAGCAGCCGGACCACTAGCGGGGGGGCAAGCAACACGCAGTATTTT
CASSRTTSGGASNTQYF
>NA|TRBV29-1|TRBJ1-2|NA
TGCAGCGTTGACAGGGAAGGAATGGGCTATGGCTACACCTTC
CSVDREGMGYGYTF
>TRBD1|TRBV7-6|TRBJ1-2|NA
TGTGCCAGCAGCAGGGACAGGGGAAACTATGGCTACACCTTC
CASSRDRGNYGYTF
>TRBD1|TRBV5-1|TRBJ1-2|NA
TGCGCCAGCAGCCTAGGACAGGGCGAGAACTATGGCTACACCTTC
CASSLGQGENYGYTF
>NA|TRBV13|TRBJ2-4|NA
TGTGCCACTCACAAACGGGGAAAAAACAGTCAGTACTTC
CATHKRGKNSQYF
>TRBD2|TRBV7-2|TRBJ2-4|NA
TGTGCCAGCAGCTTAGTTAGCGGGGGGACCGCGGCCAAAAACATTCAGTACTTC
CASSLVSGGTAAKNIQYF
>TRBD1|TRBV11-1|TRBJ1-2|NA
TGTGCCAGCAGCTACAATAGACAGGGGGGAAACTATGGCTACACCTTC
CASSYNRQGGNYGYTF
>TRBD1|TRBV5-6|TRBJ2-7|NA
TGTGCCAGCAGCTTGGGGGACAGTGTCTCCTACGAGCAGTACTTC
CASSLGDSVSYEQYF
>NA|TRBV27|TRBJ1-1|NA
TGTGCCAGCAGTTTATCAAGAGACACTGAAGCTTTCTTT
CASSLSRDTEAFF
>TRBD1|TRBV29-1|TRBJ2-6|NA
TGCAGCGTTGTGGGACGACAGGGGAGCCTCTCTGGGGCCAACGTCCTGACTTTC
CSVVGRQGSLSGANVLTF
>NA|TRBV11-2|TRBJ1-2|NA
TGTGCCAGCAGCCCTGCGGGGGGTATGGAAGGCTACACCTTC
CASSPAGGMEGYTF
>NA|TRBV7-2|TRBJ1-2|NA
TGTGCCAGCAGCTTAGTGACAGATTCTTATGGCTACACCTTC
CASSLVTDSYGYTF
>NA|TRBV4-2|TRBJ1-2|NA
TGTGCCAGCAGCCAAGTCGGGGATGGCTACACCTTC
CASSQVGDGYTF
>NA|TRBV2|TRBJ1-5|NA
TGTGCCAGCAGTGAGGACACCCAGCCCCAGCATTTT
CASSEDTQPQHF
>TRBD2|TRBV7-9|TRBJ2-1|NA
TGTGCCAGCAGCTTAGAGGCGGGAGGGCCCCACAATGAGCAGTTCTTC
CASSLEAGGPHNEQFF
>TRBD2|TRBV2|TRBJ2-5|NA
TGTGCCAGCACGGGACTACAAGAGACCCAGTACTTC
CASTGLQETQYF
>TRBD2|TRBV10-3|TRBJ2-7|NA
TGTGCCATCAGTTCAACTAGCGGGAGCTCCTACGAGCAGTACTTC
CAISSTSGSSYEQYF
>NA|TRBV7-7|TRBJ2-5|NA
TGTGCTAGCAGCTTAACGGGGGAAGAGACCCAGTACTTC
CASSLTGEETQYF
>NA|TRBV27|TRBJ2-7|NA
TGTGCCAGCAATCCGGCCGGGGTCTACGAGCAGTACTTC
CASNPAGVYEQYF
>TRBD2|TRBV11-3|TRBJ2-3|NA
TGTGCCAGCAGCTTAGGTCTTCGACTAGCGGGGGGTTCTACGCAGTATTTT
CASSLGLRLAGGSTQYF
>NA|TRBV19|TRBJ2-7|NA
TGTGCCAGTAGTATGATCCCCGGCTACGAGCAGTACTTC
CASSMIPGYEQYF
>NA|TRBV15|TRBJ1-5|NA
TGTGCCACCAGCAGAGGACGGGATAGCAATCAGCCCCAGCATTTT
CATSRGRDSNQPQHF
>NA|TRBV2|TRBJ2-1|NA
TGTGCCAGCAGTGAAACCCATTTAAAACTGTTCTTC
CASSETHLKLFF
>TRBD1|TRBV6-1|TRBJ1-2|NA
TGTGCCAGACCAGGGGCGACAGGGGACTATGGCTACACCTTC
CARPGATGDYGYTF